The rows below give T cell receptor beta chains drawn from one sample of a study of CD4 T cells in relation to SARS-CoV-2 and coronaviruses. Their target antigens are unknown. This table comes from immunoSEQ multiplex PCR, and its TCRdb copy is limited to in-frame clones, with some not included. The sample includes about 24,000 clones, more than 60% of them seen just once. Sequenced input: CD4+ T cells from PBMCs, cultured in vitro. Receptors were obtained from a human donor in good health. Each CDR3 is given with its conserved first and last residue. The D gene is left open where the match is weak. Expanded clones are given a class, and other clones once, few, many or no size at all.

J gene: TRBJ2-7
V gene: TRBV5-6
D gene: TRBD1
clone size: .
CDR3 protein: CASSKGQGAYEQYF
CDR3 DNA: TGTGCCAGCAGCAAGGGACAGGGGGCCTACGAGCAGTACTTC

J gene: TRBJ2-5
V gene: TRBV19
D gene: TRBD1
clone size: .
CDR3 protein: CASSTTGIRETQYF
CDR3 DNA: TGTGCCAGTAGTACGACAGGGATTCGAGAGACCCAGTACTTC

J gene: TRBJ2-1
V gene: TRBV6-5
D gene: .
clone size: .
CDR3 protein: CASTPSYNEQFF
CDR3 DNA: TGTGCCAGCACTCCAAGCTACAATGAGCAGTTCTTC

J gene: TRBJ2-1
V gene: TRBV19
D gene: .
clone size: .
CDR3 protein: CASSIGQNSYNEQFF
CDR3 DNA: TGTGCCAGTAGTATTGGGCAAAACTCCTACAATGAGCAGTTCTTC

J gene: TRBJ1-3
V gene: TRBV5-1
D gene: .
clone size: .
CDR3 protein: CASSLDGSSGNTIYF
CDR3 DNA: TGCGCCAGCAGCTTGGACGGCAGCTCTGGAAACACCATATATTTT

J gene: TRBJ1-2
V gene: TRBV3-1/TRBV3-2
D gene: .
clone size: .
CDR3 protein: CASSQDLGGYGYTF
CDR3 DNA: TGTGCCAGCAGCCAAGATCTAGGGGGTTATGGCTACACCTTC

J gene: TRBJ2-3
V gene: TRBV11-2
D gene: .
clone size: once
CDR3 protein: CASSLEEGLDTQYF
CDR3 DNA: TGTGCCAGCAGCTTAGAGGAGGGGTTAGATACGCAGTATTTT

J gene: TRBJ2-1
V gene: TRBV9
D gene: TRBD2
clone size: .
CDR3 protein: CASSVHSGSASYNEQFF
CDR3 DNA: TGTGCCAGCAGCGTACATAGCGGGAGTGCCTCCTACAATGAGCAGTTCTTC

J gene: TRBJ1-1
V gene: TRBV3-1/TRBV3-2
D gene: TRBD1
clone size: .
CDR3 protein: CASSQATGDTEAFF
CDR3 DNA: TGTGCCAGCAGCCAAGCGACAGGGGACACTGAAGCTTTCTTT

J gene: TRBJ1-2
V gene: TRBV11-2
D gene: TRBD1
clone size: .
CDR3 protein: CASSTWTGYYGYTF
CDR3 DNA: TGTGCCAGCAGCACCTGGACAGGGTATTATGGCTACACCTTC

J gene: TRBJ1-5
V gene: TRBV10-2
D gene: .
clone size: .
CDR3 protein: CASSGQAEQPQHF
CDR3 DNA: TGCGCCAGCAGTGGTCAGGCGGAACAGCCCCAGCATTTT

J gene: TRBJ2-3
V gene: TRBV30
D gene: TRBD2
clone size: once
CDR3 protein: CAWSVGTSTRLAQYF
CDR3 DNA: TGTGCCTGGAGTGTGGGGACTAGCACTCGTCTGGCGCAGTATTTT

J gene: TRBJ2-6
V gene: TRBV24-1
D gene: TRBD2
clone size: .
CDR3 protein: CAIGGAGVSGANVLTF
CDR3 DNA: TGTGCCATCGGGGGGGCGGGAGTCTCTGGGGCCAACGTCCTGACTTTC

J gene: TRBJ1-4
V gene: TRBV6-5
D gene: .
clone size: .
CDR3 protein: CASSYSGRGQNEKLFF
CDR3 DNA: TGTGCCAGCAGTTACTCCGGCAGGGGTCAGAATGAAAAACTGTTTTTT

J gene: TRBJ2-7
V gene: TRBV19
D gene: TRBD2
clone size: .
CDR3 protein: CASSALAGRNYEQYF
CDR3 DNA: TGTGCCAGTAGTGCACTAGCGGGAAGGAACTACGAGCAGTACTTC

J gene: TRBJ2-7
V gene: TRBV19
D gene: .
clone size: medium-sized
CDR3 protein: CASSIGSSYEQYF
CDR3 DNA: TGTGCCAGTAGTATTGGCAGCTCCTACGAGCAGTACTTC

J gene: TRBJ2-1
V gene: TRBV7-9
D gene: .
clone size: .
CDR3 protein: CARRRRYEQFF
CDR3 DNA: TGTGCCCGACGGAGGAGGTATGAGCAGTTCTTC

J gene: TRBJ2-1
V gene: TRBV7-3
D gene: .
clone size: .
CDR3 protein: CASSFSGASSYNEQFF
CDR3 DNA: TGTGCCAGCAGTTTCTCGGGGGCGAGCTCCTACAATGAGCAGTTCTTC

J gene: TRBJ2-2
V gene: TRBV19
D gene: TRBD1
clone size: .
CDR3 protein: CASSIIDRARRNTGELFF
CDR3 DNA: TGTGCCAGTAGTATAATCGACAGGGCGCGACGGAACACCGGGGAGCTGTTTTTT

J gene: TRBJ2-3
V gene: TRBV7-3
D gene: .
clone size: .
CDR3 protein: CASSFTGPDTQYF
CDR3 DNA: TGTGCCAGCAGCTTCACAGGGCCAGATACGCAGTATTTT

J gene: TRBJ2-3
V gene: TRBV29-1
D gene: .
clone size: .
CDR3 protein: CSVEFRGRPSTDTQYF
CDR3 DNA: TGCAGCGTTGAATTCAGAGGGCGACCCAGCACAGATACGCAGTATTTT

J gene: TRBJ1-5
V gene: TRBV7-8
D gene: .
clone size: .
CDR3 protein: CASSWAGDNNQPQHF
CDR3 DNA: TGTGCCAGCAGCTGGGCCGGGGACAACAATCAGCCCCAGCATTTT

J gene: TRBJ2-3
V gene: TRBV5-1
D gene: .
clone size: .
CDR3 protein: CASGPRTYTDTQYF
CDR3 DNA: TGCGCCAGCGGTCCCCGGACTTACACAGATACGCAGTATTTT

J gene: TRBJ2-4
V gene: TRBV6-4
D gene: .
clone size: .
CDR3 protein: CASSDSQNIQYF
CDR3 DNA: TGTGCCAGCAGTGACTCCCAAAACATTCAGTACTTC

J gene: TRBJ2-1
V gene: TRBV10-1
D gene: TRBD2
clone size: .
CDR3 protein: CASSPGLAEYNEQFF
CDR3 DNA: TGCGCCAGCAGTCCTGGACTAGCGGAATACAATGAGCAGTTCTTC

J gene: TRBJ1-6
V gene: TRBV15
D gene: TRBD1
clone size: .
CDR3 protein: CATSRTGAGSPLHF
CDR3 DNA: TGTGCCACCAGCAGGACAGGGGCAGGTTCACCCCTCCACTTT

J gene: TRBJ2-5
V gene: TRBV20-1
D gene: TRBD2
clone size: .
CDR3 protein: CSVSGTETQYF
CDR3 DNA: TGCAGTGTGAGCGGGACAGAGACCCAGTACTTC

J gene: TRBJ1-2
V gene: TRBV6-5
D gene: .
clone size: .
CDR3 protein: CASPPPGARGYTF
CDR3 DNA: TGTGCCAGCCCCCCCCCAGGGGCCCGTGGCTACACCTTC

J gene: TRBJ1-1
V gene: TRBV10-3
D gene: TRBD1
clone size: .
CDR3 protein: CAISESRPGGSEAFF
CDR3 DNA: TGTGCCATCAGTGAGTCGCGGCCAGGGGGCTCTGAAGCTTTCTTT

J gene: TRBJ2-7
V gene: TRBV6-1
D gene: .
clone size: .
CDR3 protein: CASSEGGGRNYEQYF
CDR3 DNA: TGTGCCAGCAGTGAAGGAGGGGGACGAAACTACGAGCAGTACTTC